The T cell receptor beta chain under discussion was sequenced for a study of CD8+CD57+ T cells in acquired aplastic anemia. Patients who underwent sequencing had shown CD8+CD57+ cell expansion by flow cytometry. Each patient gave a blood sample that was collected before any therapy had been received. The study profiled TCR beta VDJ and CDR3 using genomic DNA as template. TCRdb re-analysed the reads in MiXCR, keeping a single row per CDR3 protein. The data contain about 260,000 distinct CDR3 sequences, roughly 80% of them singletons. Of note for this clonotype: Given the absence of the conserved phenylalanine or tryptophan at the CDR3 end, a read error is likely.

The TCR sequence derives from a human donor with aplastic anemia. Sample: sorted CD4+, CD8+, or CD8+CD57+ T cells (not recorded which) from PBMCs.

The CDR3 DNA sequence: TGTGCCAGCAGGGACAGGGGTGGCACACATACTGAGCAGTTCTCC. Translated: CASRDRGGTHTEQFS. The V gene is TRBV7-8, the J gene TRBJ2-1; 9 bases are shared with TRBD1. The V gene's germline CDR1 is SGHVS and CDR2 FQNEAQ. The CDR3 is made up of 15 amino acids. Trimming at V came to 6 bases and at J to 9 bases, leaving 12 bases not matched to a gene.